Presented here are 27 T cell receptor beta chains from one specimen sequenced in a study of PD-1 blockade in mismatch repair-deficient tumors. Assay: immunoSEQ multiplex PCR; the TCRdb copy retains only in-frame clones and omits some. The sample includes some 50,000 clones, 77% of them seen just once. The input for sequencing was PBMCs, taken before pembrolizumab treatment. These receptor sequences come from an adult with mismatch repair-deficient cancer.

The V gene is TRBV7-3, the J gene TRBJ2-1; 10 nucleotides line up with TRBD2. The CDR3 is made up of 15 amino acids. The germline CDR1 and CDR2 sequences are SGHTA and FQGTGA. The V gene end was trimmed by 0 bases and the J gene end by 4 bases; junction bases not matched to a gene: 0. The CDR3 spells CASSLTSGRYNEQFF. CDR3 DNA sequence: TGTGCCAGCAGCTTAACTAGCGGGAGGTACAATGAGCAGTTCTTC.

The chain links TRBV11-3 to TRBJ1-2; TRBD1 might be the D (5 bases). CDR3 length: 15 amino acids. Trimming pared 0 bases from V and 5 bases from J, leaving 13 bases between. Germline assignment: CDR1 SGHNT and CDR2 YENEEA. The CDR3 sequence is CASSLEGTGDYGYTF. The CDR3 DNA is TGTGCCAGCAGCTTAGAAGGGACTGGGGATTATGGCTACACCTTC.

The chain joins TRBV18 to TRBJ2-3; 13 positions match TRBD2. The V gene end was trimmed by 3 bases and the J gene end by 9 bases; junction bases not matched to a gene: 3. The CDR3 covers 14 residues. Germline lookup yields CDR1 KGHSH and CDR2 LQKENI. CDR3 nucleotides: TGTGCCAGCTCACCCGGACTAGCGGGAGTAACGCAGTATTTT. Encoded protein: CASSPGLAGVTQYF.

V and J are TRBV6-6 and TRBJ2-7; 8 bases map to TRBD2. Germline trimming cut 11 bases from V and 0 bases from J; bases unmatched to any gene: 3. This CDR3 is 12 amino acids long. CDR1 and CDR2 (germline): MNHNY, SVGAGI (reference sequence). The CDR3 nucleotides read TGTGCCGCAGGGACTAGCTCCTACGAGCAGTACTTC. Its protein product is CAAGTSSYEQYF.

In regard to this clone: The junction and the germline gene differ at one end; a read error may be behind it. The J gene is TRBJ1-2, the V gene TRBV7-2; no firm D call. Germline CDR1 is SGHTA and CDR2 is FQGNSA. This CDR3 is 12 amino acids long. In DNA, the CDR3 is TGTGCCAGCAGCTTAGTTAAGATTCCCAATGACTTC. This codes for CASSLVKIPNDF.

V is TRBV21-1 and J is TRBJ2-1. TRBV21-1 is classified as a pseudogene. This CDR3 has 12 residues. The CDR3 protein is CASSKAGYEQFF. The CDR3 nucleotides read TGTGCCAGCAGCAAAGCGGGATATGAGCAGTTCTTC.

This sequence joins TRBV29-1 and TRBJ2-7; D may match TRBD1 or TRBD2 (6 bases each). Germline-derived CDR1 and CDR2 are SQVTM and ANQGSEA. This CDR3 has 17 residues. V was trimmed by 2 bases and J by 6 bases, leaving 26 bases between them. CDR3 residues: CSVEKGFGGAWRGEQYF. In DNA form, the CDR3 reads TGCAGCGTTGAAAAGGGGTTTGGGGGCGCGTGGCGGGGCGAGCAGTACTTC.

The chain uses TRBV6-6 and TRBJ1-1, with a weak D call TRBD1 (6 bases). Looked up from germline, CDR1 is MNHNY and CDR2 is SVGAGI (reference sequence). V lost 5 bases to trimming and J lost 0 bases, with 13 bases between them. The CDR3 has 15 amino acids. The CDR3 DNA is TGTGCCAGCAGTCTGAAGGGACACCTGAACACTGAAGCTTTCTTT. Translation: CASSLKGHLNTEAFF.

The chain employs TRBV29-1 and TRBJ2-1; D is undetermined. The germline CDR1 and CDR2 sequences are SQVTM and ANQGSEA. The CDR3 contains 10 residues. V lost 5 bases and J lost 9, with 8 bases in between. CDR3 nucleotides: TGCAGCGTTCGGACCCTTGAGCAGTTCTTC. Translated: CSVRTLEQFF.

The V gene is TRBV11-3, the J gene TRBJ2-5; no clear D. Germline V gene lookup returns CDR1 SGHNT and CDR2 YENEEA. The germline V and J ends were trimmed by 1 base and 5 bases, with 14 bases remaining between them. CDR3 length: 15 residues. This chain's CDR3 is CASSLVFRTRETQYF. The CDR3 DNA follows: TGTGCCAGCAGCTTAGTCTTCAGAACCCGCGAGACCCAGTACTTC. Full variable domain (rest looked up from reference TRBV11-3 and TRBJ2-5): EAGVVQSPRYKIIEKKQPVAFWCNPISGHNTLYWYLQNLGQGPELLIRYENEEAVDDSQLPKDRFSAERLKGVDSTLKIQPAELGDSAVYLCASSLVFRTRETQYFGPGTRLLVL.

The chain links TRBV7-2 to TRBJ2-1; TRBD1 aligns across 8 bases. The germline CDR1 and CDR2 sequences are SGHTA and FQGNSA. V was clipped by 1 base and J by 7 bases; unmatched bases: 3. This CDR3 has 14 amino acids. CDR3 coding DNA: TGTGCCAGCAGCTTAGGGACAGGGAAGAATGAGCAGTTCTTC. Translated, it gives CASSLGTGKNEQFF.

The rearrangement uses TRBV14 and TRBJ1-1; no definite D call. The V gene's germline CDR1 is SGHDN and CDR2 FVKESK. The CDR3 contains 13 residues. Trimming took 4 bases from V and 11 from J, leaving 17 bases between them. The CDR3 spells CASSLLGSRRAFF. The CDR3 DNA sequence: TGTGCCAGCAGCCTCCTGGGGAGTCGGAGGGCTTTCTTT.

This chain connects TRBV11-3 to TRBJ2-5; the D gene is possibly TRBD1 (5 bases). Trimming shortened V by 6 bases and J by 2 bases, and 13 bases separated the two germline ends. CDR1 and CDR2 from the germline V gene are SGHNT and YENEEA. The CDR3 is 14 amino acids. The CDR3 DNA reads as TGTGCCAGCAGACCTAGACAGCTACAAGAGACCCAGTACTTC. Translated, it gives CASRPRQLQETQYF.

The chain recombines TRBV25-1 with TRBJ2-5; 9 bases match TRBD1. The DNA matches TRBJ2-7 better at its end, which makes the J call doubtful. Germline CDR1 is MGHDK and CDR2 is SYGVNS. The CDR3 runs to 14 residues. This CDR3 reads CASRKGQGPYEQYF. The CDR3, as DNA: TGTGCCAGCAGGAAGGGACAGGGACCCTACGAGCAGTACTTC.

The chain is built from TRBV20-1 and TRBJ2-7, with D unclear. V was pared by 1 base and J by 3 bases, with 4 bases between. CDR1 is DFQATT and CDR2 is SNEGSKA in the germline V gene (reference sequence). The length of the CDR3 is 11 residues. The CDR3 DNA reads TGCAGTGCTAGAGTGAGCTACGAGCAGTACTTC. As protein: CSARVSYEQYF.

The chain couples TRBV6-1 to TRBJ2-1, with D perhaps TRBD1 (6 bases). V lost 6 bases, J lost 10 bases, and 19 bases lay in between. Looked up from germline, CDR1 is MNHNS and CDR2 is SASEGT. The CDR3 length is 14 residues. CDR3 loop: CASRPGVSTGEQFF. CDR3 DNA: TGTGCCAGCAGGCCCGGGGTCTCAACAGGGGAGCAGTTCTTC.

The V call is TRBV27, the J call TRBJ2-7; tentatively, D is TRBD1 (5 bases). This CDR3 region has 13 residues. CDR1 and CDR2 (germline): MNHEY, SMNVEV (reference sequence). The ends were cut back, 3 bases at V and 2 bases at J, with 8 bases in the middle. CDR3 DNA: TGTGCCAGCAGTTTTGCACAGGCCTACGAGCAGTACTTC. Its translation is CASSFAQAYEQYF.

The V call is TRBV18, the J call TRBJ2-7, with a tentative D call TRBD2 (6 bases). The germline V gene has CDR1 KGHSH and CDR2 LQKENI. The CDR3 is made up of 13 amino acids. Trimming removed 3 bases from V and 5 bases from J, with 11 bases in between. Written as DNA, the CDR3 is TGTGCCAGCTCACCCCTCGGAGGGGACGAGCAGTACTTC. Its translation is CASSPLGGDEQYF.

The genes are TRBV7-2 and TRBJ2-7, with 9 bases matching TRBD1. CDR1 and CDR2 from the germline V gene are SGHTA and FQGNSA. Trimming cost V 0 bases and J 8 bases; bases outside gene matches: 5. This CDR3 has 14 amino acids. CDR3 sequence: CASSLAGTGLKQYF. The CDR3, as DNA: TGTGCCAGCAGCTTAGCCGGGACAGGGTTAAAGCAGTACTTC.

The chain is built from TRBV9 and TRBJ1-1, with unresolved D. Germline assignment: CDR1 SGDLS and CDR2 YYNGEE. The CDR3 is made up of 12 amino acids. V was shortened by 5 bases and J by 1 base, with 6 bases between the two germline ends. CDR3 bases: TGTGCCAGCAGTAAAGGGAACACTGAAGCTTTCTTT. Protein: CASSKGNTEAFF.

The chain joins TRBV19 to TRBJ1-1; 8 bases are shared with TRBD1. This CDR3 is built from 16 residues. Germline V CDR1 and CDR2: LNHDA, SQIVND (reference sequence). V lost 6 bases and J lost 1; bases outside the gene matches: 10. In nucleotides, the CDR3 is TGTGCCAGTAGGAAGAAACCAGGGGGCGCGAACACTGAAGCTTTCTTT. It specifies CASRKKPGGANTEAFF.

The chain uses TRBV28 and TRBJ1-2; D is undetermined. The V end lost 6 bases, the J end lost 2 bases, and 16 bases lay between the germline ends. The CDR3 runs to 15 residues. Germline assignment: CDR1 MDHEN and CDR2 SYDVKM. As DNA, the CDR3 is TGTGCCAGCAGCGGAGGTAAAGGTGCAAACTATGGCTACACCTTC. It translates to CASSGGKGANYGYTF.

The rearrangement uses TRBV6-5 and TRBJ2-1; D gene uncertain. Germline-derived CDR1 and CDR2 are MNHEY and SVGAGI. The CDR3 loop spans 13 amino acids. The ends were cut back, 5 bases at V and 8 bases at J, with 13 bases in the middle. This chain's CDR3 is CASSEFPSDEQFF. Written as DNA, the CDR3 is TGTGCCAGCAGTGAATTCCCCAGCGATGAGCAGTTCTTC.

The chain is built from TRBV6-6 and TRBJ2-3; 9 nucleotides line up with TRBD2. This CDR3 spans 14 amino acids. V lost 6 bases to trimming and J lost 3 bases; unmatched junction nucleotides: 4. Per germline, CDR1 MNHNY and CDR2 SVGAGI (reference sequence). CDR3 sequence: CASRAGGRTDTQYF. Written as DNA, the CDR3 is TGTGCCAGCAGGGCGGGAGGGAGGACAGATACGCAGTATTTT.

V usage is TRBV5-8 and J usage is TRBJ2-7; 10 positions agree with TRBD2. CDR1 and CDR2 (germline): SGHTS, YDEGEE. The CDR3 is 17 amino acids. Unmatched junction bases numbered 12, after V lost 4 bases and J lost 2 bases. This chain's CDR3 is CASSPGLAVQDTYEQYF. The CDR3, as DNA: TGTGCCAGCAGCCCCGGACTAGCGGTACAAGATACCTACGAGCAGTACTTC.

The chain links TRBV27 to TRBJ2-7; D is ambiguous. Trimming shortened V by 1 base and J by 1 base, and 8 bases separated the two germline ends. This CDR3 is 14 amino acids long. The germline V gene encodes CDR1 MNHEY and CDR2 SMNVEV (reference sequence). Here the CDR3 DNA reads TGTGCCAGCAGTTTATTCGGACGGTCCTACGAGCAGTACTTC. It encodes CASSLFGRSYEQYF.

This clone was detected ten times or more. This rearrangement joins TRBV2 to TRBJ2-7; D is perhaps TRBD1 or TRBD2 (5 bases each). V lost 6 bases and J 4 bases, leaving 13 bases between the germline ends. The CDR3 runs to 13 residues. CDR1 is SNHLY, CDR2 FYNNEI, per germline. CDR3 amino acids: CASSPGPLYEQYF. The CDR3 nucleotides read TGTGCCAGCAGCCCGGGACCTCTTTACGAGCAGTACTTC.